These T cell receptor beta chains were read from a single sample in a study of shared clonotypes between healthy human individuals. The assay was immunoSEQ multiplex PCR, and TCRdb's table has in-frame clones only and misses some. Seen here are around 600,000 clones, roughly 96% observed once, and the top ten hold 0.11%. Sequences were obtained from naive CD8+ T cells sorted from blood. The receptor set was obtained from a woman aged 25-40 years in good health. CDR3s include the opening cysteine and the closing phenylalanine or tryptophan. The D gene is left open where the match is weak. Not all rows give a size; the values are once, few, many and, for expanded clones, a class.

d_gene | abundance | j_gene | v_gene | CDR3nt | CDR3aa
TRBD2 | once | TRBJ2-2 | TRBV27 | TGTGCCAGCAGTACTGGGACTAGCGGGAGTCGTACCGGGGAGCTGTTTTTT | CASSTGTSGSRTGELFF
- | - | TRBJ1-1 | TRBV28 | TGTGCCAGCAGTTTTGACCGCACTGAAGCTTTCTTT | CASSFDRTEAFF
- | - | TRBJ1-2 | TRBV19 | TGTGCCAGTGAAGACCGGGCCTCACCCATCTATGGCTACACCTTC | CASEDRASPIYGYTF
- | - | TRBJ2-3 | TRBV19 | TGTGCCAGTAGTATAGCGGGCTATAGCACAGATACGCAGTATTTT | CASSIAGYSTDTQYF
- | - | TRBJ2-1 | TRBV27 | TGTGCCAGCACCACCGCAGGGAGAGGTGAGCAGTTCTTC | CASTTAGRGEQFF
TRBD2 | - | TRBJ2-1 | TRBV6-5 | TGTGCCAGCACGCTAGCGGGAGGGTTCAATGAGCAGTTCTTC | CASTLAGGFNEQFF
- | - | TRBJ2-7 | TRBV21-1 | TGTGCCAGCTCCTCCGGCGGACCCCTCGTCCACGAGCAGTACTTC | CASSSGGPLVHEQYF
- | few | TRBJ2-7 | TRBV7-9 | TGTGCCAGCAGCTTCGGACAGCAGTACGAGCAGTACTTC | CASSFGQQYEQYF
TRBD2 | few | TRBJ2-1 | TRBV13 | TGTGCCAGCAGCTTAGGGGCTAGCGGGATCCCCTACAATGAGCAGTTCTTC | CASSLGASGIPYNEQFF
- | few | TRBJ1-5 | TRBV19 | TGTGCCAGTAGTATTGTGGATCAGCCCCAGCATTTT | CASSIVDQPQHF
- | once | TRBJ1-1 | TRBV13 | TGTGCCAGCAGCAGTGACCGGGACGGAGAAGCTTTCTTT | CASSSDRDGEAFF
- | - | TRBJ2-7 | TRBV6-5 | TGTGCCAGCAGTTACTCGATTGGAGTTAGGTCCTACGAGCAGTACTTC | CASSYSIGVRSYEQYF
TRBD1 | once | TRBJ2-1 | TRBV27 | TGTGCCAGCAATGGTGGGACAGAAATATACGATGAGCAGTTCTTC | CASNGGTEIYDEQFF
TRBD2 | - | TRBJ2-7 | TRBV7-9 | TGTGCCAGCAGCTCGACCAACCCGGGACTAGCGGGCCACAGGAACGAGCAGTACTTC | CASSSTNPGLAGHRNEQYF
TRBD2 | - | TRBJ2-7 | TRBV28 | TGTGCCAGCAGTTCCACGGGACTAGCGGGAGCCCTCTACGAGCAGTACTTC | CASSSTGLAGALYEQYF
TRBD1 | - | TRBJ2-7 | TRBV11-2 | TGTGCCAGCAGCGAGACAGGGGCCCCGAACGACGAGCAGTACTTC | CASSETGAPNDEQYF
TRBD2 | - | TRBJ2-7 | TRBV5-4 | TGTGCCAGCAGCAACCCCAGCGGGAGGTCCTACGAGCAGTACTTC | CASSNPSGRSYEQYF
- | - | TRBJ2-7 | TRBV5-1 | TGCGCCAGCAGCTTTGGGTCCAAGACCTACGAGCAGTACTTC | CASSFGSKTYEQYF
TRBD1 | - | TRBJ2-1 | TRBV13 | TGTGCCAGCAGCTCGGGACAGTCAAGTTACAATGAGCAGTTCTTC | CASSSGQSSYNEQFF
- | - | TRBJ1-2 | TRBV29-1 | TGCAGCTCAGGACAGAGAGGCGCCGGGATCGGCTACACCTTC | CSSGQRGAGIGYTF
- | once | TRBJ1-5 | TRBV10-3 | TGTGCCATCAGTGAGGGGGAAGTCAATCAGCCCCAGCATTTT | CAISEGEVNQPQHF
TRBD2 | - | TRBJ2-1 | TRBV4-1 | TGCGCCAGCAGCCAGGGGGGACTACCCCTTGCCCATAATGAGCAGTTCTTC | CASSQGGLPLAHNEQFF
- | - | TRBJ2-3 | TRBV5-1 | TGCGCCAGCAGCTTGGTGTTTACAGAAGACTTCACAGATACGCAGTATTTT | CASSLVFTEDFTDTQYF
- | - | TRBJ1-1 | TRBV4-1 | TGCGCCAGCAGCCAATACGACAACAGAATGAACACTGAAGCTTTCTTT | CASSQYDNRMNTEAFF
TRBD1 | - | TRBJ2-5 | TRBV4-1 | TGCGCCAGCAGCCAAGGACAGGGAGAGCAGTACTTC | CASSQGQGEQYF
- | - | TRBJ2-2 | TRBV7-2 | TGTGCCAGCAGCGACGACCTCCTGTGGGGGCTCGGCGGGGAGCTGTTTTTT | CASSDDLLWGLGGELFF
- | - | TRBJ2-3 | TRBV4-1 | TGCGCCAGCAGCCATACGGAAAGAACAGATACGCAGTATTTT | CASSHTERTDTQYF